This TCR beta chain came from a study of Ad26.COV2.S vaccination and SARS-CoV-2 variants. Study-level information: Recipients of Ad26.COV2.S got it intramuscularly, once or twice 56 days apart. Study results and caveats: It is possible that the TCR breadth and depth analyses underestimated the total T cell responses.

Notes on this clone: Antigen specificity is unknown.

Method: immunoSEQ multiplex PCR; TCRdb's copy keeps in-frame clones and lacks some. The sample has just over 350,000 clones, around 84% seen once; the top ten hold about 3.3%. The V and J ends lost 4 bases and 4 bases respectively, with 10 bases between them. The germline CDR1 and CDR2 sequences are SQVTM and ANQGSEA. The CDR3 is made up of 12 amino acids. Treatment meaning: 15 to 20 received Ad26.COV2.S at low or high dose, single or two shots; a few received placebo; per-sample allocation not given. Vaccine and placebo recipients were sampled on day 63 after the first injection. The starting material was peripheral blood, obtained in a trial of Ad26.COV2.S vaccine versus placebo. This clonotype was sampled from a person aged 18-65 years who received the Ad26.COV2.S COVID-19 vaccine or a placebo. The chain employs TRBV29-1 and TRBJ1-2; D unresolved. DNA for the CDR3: TGCAGCGTTGGTGAGGGAGGCTATGGCTACACCTTC. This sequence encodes CSVGEGGYGYTF. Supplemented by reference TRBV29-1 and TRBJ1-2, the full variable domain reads SAVISQKPSRDICQRGTSLTIQCQVDSQVTMMFWYRQQPGQSLTLIATANQGSEATYESGFVIDKFPISRPNLTFSTLTVSNMSPEDSSIYLCSVGEGGYGYTFGSGTRLTVV.